This T cell receptor (beta chain) was recorded in a study of blood T cell repertoires in COVID-19. The CDR3 runs to 18 residues. The V end was cut by 4 bases, the J end by 0 bases, with 19 bases between. The germline gives CDR1 KGHSH, CDR2 LQKENI. Method: immunoSEQ multiplex PCR; TCRdb's copy keeps in-frame clones and lacks some. The table includes roughly 100,000 clones, roughly four fifths detected once. The source is an elderly woman with active or convalescent COVID-19. Sequences were obtained from peripheral blood. The chain combines TRBV18 with TRBJ1-3; D perhaps matches TRBD1 (5 bases). In DNA form, the CDR3 reads TGTGCCAGCTCACAAATTATGACAGTTACGAACTCTGGAAACACCATATATTTT. Translating it yields CASSQIMTVTNSGNTIYF.